This T cell receptor (beta chain) was recovered during a study of blood T cell repertoires in COVID-19. Study at large: Samples representing acute and convalescent COVID-19 were sourced from the United States, Italy and Spain. T cells, B-cell-depleted T cells, or PBMCs provided the cDNA or gDNA that served as material.

Original analysis: Amplification of reference gene primers provided the estimated nucleated cell counts. Produced via immunoSEQ multiplex PCR; TCRdb's table is partial and in-frame only. V, J and clone size are taken as reported in that table, and D and trimming were inferred from the DNA itself. The sample has 25,000 to 35,000 clones, 85% to 90% seen once. The germline gives CDR1 KGHDR, CDR2 SFDVKD. Trimming took 6 bases from V and 2 from J, leaving 14 bases between them. This CDR3 is 15 amino acids long. The sequencing input was peripheral blood. The receptor's source is a human donor with acute or convalescent COVID-19. The donor label of this sample is uncertain. V usage is TRBV24-1 and J usage is TRBJ2-3, with D tentatively TRBD2 (6 bases). The CDR3 DNA is TGTGCCACCAGTAGAGGGCGGGACCCCACAGATACGCAGTATTTT. This gives the protein CATSRGRDPTDTQYF.